Sequencing of this T cell receptor (beta chain) was carried out in a study of blood T cell repertoires in COVID-19. The wider study: From the United States, Italy and Spain came samples of acute and convalescent COVID-19.

Authors' methods: Amplification with reference gene primers provided the estimates of nucleated cell counts. Some clones are missing from TCRdb's copy, which holds only in-frame ones; the method was immunoSEQ multiplex PCR. For V, J and clone size, that table is used; D and trimming come from the DNA. The table shows about 200,000 clones, with around nine tenths occurring only once. V was pared by 0 bases and J by 3 bases, with 9 bases between. Germline-derived CDR1 and CDR2 are SGHRS and YFSETQ. CDR3 length: 14 amino acids. This TCR was sampled from a man in his 60s with COVID-19, enrolled during active disease. The sample taken for sequencing was peripheral blood. This chain links TRBV5-1 with TRBJ1-2; D is possibly TRBD1 (6 bases). CDR3 sequence: CASSLVQGHYGYTF. As DNA, the CDR3 is TGCGCCAGCAGCTTGGTTCAGGGGCACTATGGCTACACCTTC. Looking up the rest from reference TRBV5-1 and TRBJ1-2 gives the full variable domain: KAGVTQTPRYLIKTRGQQVTLSCSPISGHRSVSWYQQTPGQGLQFLFEYFSETQRNKGNFPGRFSGRQFSNSRSEMNVSTLELGDSALYLCASSLVQGHYGYTFGSGTRLTVV.